Shown below are 26 T cell receptor beta chains from a single sample sequenced in a study of T cell responses to AZD1222 COVID-19 vaccine. Sequencing was performed with immunoSEQ multiplex PCR; in TCRdb, only in-frame clones are kept and a portion is missing. The data show 95,000 to 150,000 clones, with 90% seen just once and 4% to 5.5% held by the top ten. The sample was peripheral blood, taken on day 0 of MenACWY control vaccination. Every receptor here comes from an adult in good health.

V and J are TRBV19 and TRBJ2-3; D not certain. CDR3 length: 13 amino acids. Trimming shortened V by 3 bases and J by 4 bases, and 8 bases separated the two germline ends. The germline V gene has CDR1 LNHDA and CDR2 SQIVND (reference sequence). CDR3 region: CASSIIGSDTQYF. DNA of the CDR3: TGTGCCAGTAGTATTATAGGGTCAGATACGCAGTATTTT.

This chain joins TRBV7-9 and TRBJ1-2, with D possibly TRBD1 on 5 matching bases. CDR3 size: 14 residues. V was shortened by 3 bases and J by 2 bases, with 10 bases between the two germline ends. Germline V gives CDR1 SEHNR, CDR2 FQNEAQ (reference sequence). In nucleotides, the CDR3 is TGTGCCAGCAGCTTCGGGGGGGAGAACTATGGCTACACCTTC. This encodes CASSFGGENYGYTF.

V usage is TRBV7-9 and J usage is TRBJ1-3; D is unclear. Germline lookup yields CDR1 SEHNR and CDR2 FQNEAQ (reference sequence). Trimming removed 5 bases at V and 0 bases at J, with 17 bases between. The CDR3 spans 17 residues. DNA of the CDR3: TGTGCCAGCAGCCTCCATGAATCCCCAAGCTCTGGAAACACCATATATTTT. This sequence encodes CASSLHESPSSGNTIYF.

This CDR3 is CASSLEGGAVQPQHF. The CDR3 nucleotides are TGTGCCAGCAGTTTAGAAGGGGGCGCTGTTCAGCCCCAGCATTTT. This chain connects TRBV28 to TRBJ1-5; 7 positions match TRBD1. The CDR3 length is 15 residues. Germline CDR1 MDHEN, CDR2 SYDVKM. The J segment lost 6 bases and the V segment lost 2 bases, leaving 7 bases of the junction unmatched.

This clone was seen once. The chain carries TRBV18 and TRBJ2-2; the D is unclear. V was pared by 1 base and J by 1 base, with 7 bases between. In germline, CDR1 is KGHSH, CDR2 LQKENI. The CDR3 spans 15 residues. CDR3: CASSPRPKNTGELFF. DNA of the CDR3: TGTGCCAGCTCACCACGGCCCAAGAACACCGGGGAGCTGTTTTTT. The full variable domain, its missing parts supplied by reference TRBV18 and TRBJ2-2, is NAGVMQNPRHLVRRRGQEARLRCSPMKGHSHVYWYRQLPEEGLKFMVYLQKENIIDESGMPKERFSAEFPKEGPSILRIQQVVRGDSAAYFCASSPRPKNTGELFFGEGSRLTVL.

DNA of the CDR3: TGTGCCAGCAGCCCAATAGGGGGACAGGGGGAAGAGACCCAGTACTTC. It is translated as CASSPIGGQGEETQYF. This sequence joins TRBV7-7 and TRBJ2-5; 11 bases line up with TRBD1. The V gene's germline CDR1 is SSHAT and CDR2 FNYEAQ (reference sequence). After removal of 5 bases from V and 3 bases from J, the junction contained 8 bases not matched to a gene. CDR3 length: 16 amino acids.

The rearrangement links TRBV5-5 to TRBJ2-7; D may be TRBD1 (6 bases). Trimming removed 0 bases at V and 6 bases at J, with 16 bases between. The length of the CDR3 is 15 residues. The germline V gene has CDR1 SGHKS and CDR2 YYEKEE (reference sequence). The CDR3 nucleotides are TGTGCCAGCAGCTTGGCCTCCTGGGGGCCAGGCGAGCAGTACTTC. Its translation is CASSLASWGPGEQYF.

This rearrangement joins TRBV28 to TRBJ2-4; D is perhaps TRBD2 (5 bases). The V and J ends lost 3 bases and 8 bases respectively, with 11 bases between them. Germline V gene data show CDR1 as MDHEN and CDR2 as SYDVKM. The CDR3 runs to 13 residues. The CDR3 DNA sequence: TGTGCCAGCAGTTTTGGGAGAACAGACATTCAGTACTTC. This gives the protein CASSFGRTDIQYF. The full variable domain, rest sourced from reference TRBV28 and TRBJ2-4, is DVKVTQSSRYLVKRTGEKVFLECVQDMDHENMFWYRQDPGLGLRLIYFSYDVKMKEKGDIPEGYSVSREKKERFSLILESASTNQTSMYLCASSFGRTDIQYFGAGTRLSVL.

This rearrangement joins TRBV11-2 to TRBJ2-2; 9 nucleotides match TRBD1. The trim removed 5 bases at V and 7 bases at J, leaving 8 bases unmatched. CDR3 length equals 15 residues. Looked up from germline, CDR1 is SGHAT and CDR2 is FQNNGV. CDR3 sequence reads: CASSPGTGYGGELFF. CDR3 coding DNA: TGTGCCAGCAGCCCAGGGACAGGGTACGGCGGGGAGCTGTTTTTT. Supplemented by reference TRBV11-2 and TRBJ2-2, the full variable domain reads EAGVAQSPRYKIIEKRQSVAFWCNPISGHATLYWYQQILGQGPKLLIQFQNNGVVDDSQLPKDRFSAERLKGVDSTLKIQPAKLEDSAVYLCASSPGTGYGGELFFGEGSRLTVL.

The chain recombines TRBV11-3 with TRBJ2-3, with 11 bases matching TRBD2. The CDR3 loop spans 17 amino acids. J was trimmed by 0 bases and V by 1 base; bases with no gene match: 3. Per the germline V gene, CDR1 is SGHNT and CDR2 is YENEEA. In nucleotides, the CDR3 is TGTGCCAGCAGCTTAGGTTCTAGCGGGAGGAGCACAGATACGCAGTATTTT. Translation gives CASSLGSSGRSTDTQYF. Variable domain in full (rest from reference TRBV11-3 and TRBJ2-3): EAGVVQSPRYKIIEKKQPVAFWCNPISGHNTLYWYLQNLGQGPELLIRYENEEAVDDSQLPKDRFSAERLKGVDSTLKIQPAELGDSAVYLCASSLGSSGRSTDTQYFGPGTRLTVL.

The chain recombines TRBV15 with TRBJ2-7, with D perhaps matching TRBD2 (5 bases). The germline V and J ends were trimmed by 0 bases and 3 bases, with 15 bases remaining between them. Germline V gene data show CDR1 as LNHNV and CDR2 as YYDKDF (reference sequence). The CDR3 extends over 16 amino acids. CDR3 sequence: CATSREGAHPGYEQYF. CDR3 DNA sequence: TGTGCCACCAGCAGAGAGGGAGCGCACCCGGGCTACGAGCAGTACTTC.

The rearrangement joins TRBV5-6 to TRBJ2-7; TRBD2 matches at 10 bases. The length of the CDR3 is 17 residues. Looked up from germline, CDR1 is SGHDT and CDR2 is YYEEEE. The trim removed 4 bases at V and 5 bases at J, leaving 15 bases unmatched. CDR3 nucleotides: TGTGCCAGCAGCCCACGCCACTTAGCGGGAGGTTCCCACGAGCAGTACTTC. Its protein product is CASSPRHLAGGSHEQYF.

The J gene is TRBJ1-1, the V gene TRBV18; D is undetermined. This CDR3 has 14 residues. V was trimmed by 3 bases and J by 0 bases, leaving 8 bases between them. Germline CDR1 KGHSH, CDR2 LQKENI. This CDR3 is CASSPPNLNTEAFF. Here the CDR3 DNA reads TGTGCCAGCTCACCGCCCAACCTGAACACTGAAGCTTTCTTT.

J is TRBJ2-3 and V is TRBV4-3, with 10 bases fitting TRBD2. Per germline, CDR1 LGHNA and CDR2 YSLEER. Losses at the gene ends were 5 bases for V and 5 bases for J; bases not matched to a gene: 16. The CDR3 totals 18 residues. The CDR3 DNA reads as TGCGCCAGCAGCACACAAGTTGGAGCGGGGGGGCGAATAGATACGCAGTATTTT. Protein: CASSTQVGAGGRIDTQYF.

The J gene is TRBJ1-5, the V gene TRBV27; a possible D gene is TRBD1 (6 bases). V was clipped by 5 bases and J by 6 bases, with 20 bases between them. CDR3 length: 16 amino acids. CDR1 and CDR2 from the germline V gene are MNHEY and SMNVEV (reference sequence). CDR3 region: CASSKNPGQISQPQHF. DNA for the CDR3: TGTGCCAGCAGTAAAAATCCGGGACAAATAAGTCAGCCCCAGCATTTT.

V is TRBV7-2 and J is TRBJ2-2; D possibly corresponds to TRBD1 (6 bases). Between the trimmed V and J ends, which lost 2 bases and 0 bases, there was a span of 16 bases. Germline assignment: CDR1 SGHTA and CDR2 FQGNSA. The CDR3 contains 18 residues. The CDR3 DNA reads as TGTGCCAGCAGCTTACCTGCCAGGGGTATGTCGAACACCGGGGAGCTGTTTTTT. Amino acids: CASSLPARGMSNTGELFF.

The rearrangement joins TRBV18 to TRBJ1-4; D unclear. The CDR3 consists of 15 residues. Germline-derived CDR1 and CDR2 are KGHSH and LQKENI. V lost 3 bases, J lost 8 bases, and 16 bases lay in between. The CDR3 nucleotides read TGTGCCAGCTCACCGACGGGAGGTGTTTTGGAAAAACTGTTTTTT. It codes for CASSPTGGVLEKLFF.

The CDR3 is CATSDPSYSGRNTGELFF. CDR3 bases: TGTGCCACCAGTGACCCCTCGTACTCAGGCCGGAACACCGGGGAGCTGTTTTTT. This chain joins TRBV24-1 and TRBJ2-2; D is ambiguous. V lost 4 bases and J 1 base, leaving 18 bases between the germline ends. The V gene's germline CDR1 is KGHDR and CDR2 SFDVKD. The CDR3 loop spans 18 amino acids.

V gene TRBV3-1 (or the pseudogene TRBV3-2) combines with J gene TRBJ1-1, with 10 nucleotides matching TRBD1. CDR1 is LGHDT, CDR2 YNNKEL, per germline (reference sequence). The ends lost 7 bases at V and 6 bases at J; junction bases unmatched: 8. This CDR3 has 14 amino acids. In DNA, the CDR3 is TGTGCCAGCACTCACACGGACAGGGGGGCTGAAGCTTTCTTT. Residues: CASTHTDRGAEAFF.

The chain links TRBV6-6 to TRBJ2-1; the D is unclear. Deletions cut 0 bases from V and 3 bases from J, with 6 bases between. This CDR3 is built from 14 residues. The germline gives CDR1 MNHNY, CDR2 SVGAGI (reference sequence). CDR3 region: CASSYSMDYNEQFF. In DNA form, the CDR3 reads TGTGCCAGCAGTTACTCGATGGACTACAATGAGCAGTTCTTC.

This chain links TRBV29-1 with TRBJ1-6; weak D call: TRBD1 (5 bases). The CDR3 contains 14 residues. Germline lookup yields CDR1 SQVTM and CDR2 ANQGSEA. The germline V and J ends were trimmed by 3 bases and 7 bases, with 13 bases remaining between them. CDR3 bases: TGCAGCGTTGAGGACCGGGCAGGGAATTCACCCCTCCACTTT. It is translated as CSVEDRAGNSPLHF.

This clone was seen only a few times. As DNA, the CDR3 is TGTGCCAGCAGTTTATATAATTCACCCCTCCACTTT. It encodes CASSLYNSPLHF. The rearrangement joins TRBV27 to TRBJ1-6; D ambiguous. Germline V lookup: CDR1 MNHEY, CDR2 SMNVEV (reference sequence). CDR3 length: 12 amino acids. V was trimmed by 1 base and J by 5 bases, leaving 0 bases between them.

This clone showed up many times. The rearrangement joins TRBV4-3 to TRBJ1-1; D unresolved. This CDR3 region has 15 residues. The V and J ends lost 0 bases and 2 bases respectively, with 10 bases between them. CDR1 is LGHNA, CDR2 YSLEER, per germline. The CDR3 nucleotides are TGCGCCAGCAGCCAAGATCTTACAGAAAACACTGAAGCTTTCTTT. The encoded protein is CASSQDLTENTEAFF.

The chain uses TRBV6-5 and TRBJ2-7; perhaps TRBD1 as D (5 bases). This CDR3 contains 13 residues. Germline assignment: CDR1 MNHEY and CDR2 SVGAGI. The V and J ends lost 7 bases and 0 bases respectively, with 10 bases between them. The CDR3 loop is CASNMDISYEQYV. The CDR3 bases are TGTGCCAGCAATATGGACATCTCCTACGAGCAGTACGTC.

This clone appeared a few times. V is TRBV6-2 or TRBV6-3 and J is TRBJ2-7; 9 bases match TRBD2. The CDR3 is 15 amino acids. The V and J ends lost 6 bases and 5 bases, in that order; junction bases with no gene match: 11. CDR1 and CDR2 (germline): MNHEY, SVGEGT. This CDR3 is CASSSGLARGHEQYV. CDR3 sequence (DNA): TGTGCCAGCAGCTCCGGACTAGCGCGAGGTCACGAGCAGTACGTC.

V gene TRBV7-2 combines with J gene TRBJ2-5, with D perhaps TRBD1 (6 bases). The V and J ends lost 3 bases and 8 bases respectively, with 13 bases between them. Germline CDR1 and CDR2: SGHTA and FQGNSA. The CDR3 length is 13 residues. The CDR3 DNA reads TGTGCCAGCAGCTTGGGACATGCTGAAACCCAGTACTTC. The encoded protein is CASSLGHAETQYF.